These 32 T cell receptor beta chains came from one sample sequenced in a study of monozygotic twins with inflammatory bowel disease. No DNA is given; TCRdb re-called the 5' RACE reads and lists each CDR3 protein once. The sample table includes fewer than 550,000 distinct CDR3 sequences. The sequenced sample consisted of blood. The origin of the receptors is a human donor with ulcerative colitis or Crohn's disease, or a healthy co-twin of an affected twin (not recorded which).

The chain recombines TRBV11-2 with TRBJ1-2; as DNA is missing, the TRBD1 call by TCRdb cannot be tested. This CDR3 is 15 amino acids long. CDR1 SGHAT and CDR2 FQNNGV come from the germline V gene. The CDR3 sequence: CASSLVQGASYGYTF.

This chain joins TRBV7-2 and TRBJ1-4; TCRdb's D call, TRBD1, is unchecked because there is no DNA. The CDR3 spans 14 residues. Germline assignment: CDR1 SGHTA and CDR2 FQGNSA. CDR3 loop: CASSQGATNEKLFF. Full variable domain (outside the CDR3, taken from reference TRBV7-2 and TRBJ1-4): GAGVSQSPSNKVTEKGKDVELRCDPISGHTALYWYRQSLGQGLEFLIYFQGNSAPDKSGLPSDRFSAERTGGSVSTLTIQRTQQEDSAVYLCASSQGATNEKLFFGSGTQLSVL.

V and J are TRBV4-2 and TRBJ2-1; TCRdb lists TRBD2, though no DNA is available to test this call. The CDR3 is made up of 17 amino acids. Germline assignment: CDR1 LGHNA and CDR2 YNFKEQ. The CDR3 spells CASSPPGLAPSVGEQFF.

The rearrangement uses TRBV5-4 and TRBJ2-1; TCRdb proposes TRBD2, but this gene call is untestable without DNA. This CDR3 has 15 residues. Per the germline V gene, CDR1 is SGHNT and CDR2 is YYREEE (reference sequence). CDR3 sequence reads: CASSFAVGGYNEQFF.

V gene TRBV7-8 combines with J gene TRBJ1-2; TCRdb selects TRBD1, and the lack of DNA leaves this call unchecked. Per the germline V gene, CDR1 is SGHVS and CDR2 is FQNEAQ. This CDR3 has 16 residues. This chain's CDR3 is CASSLYRTGSNYGYTF.

The chain couples TRBV3-1 to TRBJ2-1; TCRdb designates TRBD2, a call that cannot be tested without DNA. CDR3 length: 14 residues. Germline CDR1 and CDR2: LGHDT and YNNKEL (reference sequence). The CDR3 reads CASSPIPSDNEQFF.

The chain links TRBV3-1 to TRBJ1-5. Per the germline V gene, CDR1 is LGHDT and CDR2 is YNNKEL (reference sequence). The CDR3 runs to 14 residues. CDR3 region: CASSQDLARQPQHF.

The chain employs TRBV6-1 and TRBJ2-7; TCRdb reports TRBD2, a call that lacks DNA to check it against. Germline-derived CDR1 and CDR2 are MNHNS and SASEGT. The CDR3 covers 15 residues. The CDR3 loop is CASTNQGGKSYEQYF.

CDR3 in amino acids: CASSVGHSEETQYF. V gene TRBV5-1 combines with J gene TRBJ2-5. The CDR3 contains 14 residues. Germline assignment: CDR1 SGHRS and CDR2 YFSETQ.

The CDR3 reads CASSPGGGRQPQHF. The chain combines TRBV6-6 with TRBJ1-5; checking the TCRdb D call of TRBD1 is not possible without DNA. Germline V lookup: CDR1 MNHNY, CDR2 SVGAGI (reference sequence). The CDR3 covers 14 residues.

The chain links TRBV6-1 to TRBJ2-7; TCRdb's D gene call, TRBD1, goes unchecked for lack of DNA. This CDR3 has 15 amino acids. CDR1 is MNHNS, CDR2 SASEGT, per germline. The CDR3 is CASSEVSRGAGEQYF.

V usage is TRBV5-1 and J usage is TRBJ1-1; the TCRdb D gene call, TRBD1, has no DNA to confirm it. The CDR3 loop spans 14 amino acids. Germline V lookup: CDR1 SGHRS, CDR2 YFSETQ. CDR3 sequence reads: CASSPGTEFGEAFF. Using reference TRBV5-1 and TRBJ1-1 for the parts outside the CDR3, the full variable domain is KAGVTQTPRYLIKTRGQQVTLSCSPISGHRSVSWYQQTPGQGLQFLFEYFSETQRNKGNFPGRFSGRQFSNSRSEMNVSTLELGDSALYLCASSPGTEFGEAFFGQGTRLTVV.

The chain couples TRBV12-3 or TRBV12-4 to TRBJ1-5; with no DNA, the TCRdb D assignment of TRBD1 cannot be verified. The length of the CDR3 is 14 residues. Here the CDR3 reads CASRTTGDNQPQHF.

The chain is built from TRBV7-2 and TRBJ1-1; the D gene TCRdb calls, TRBD1, cannot be checked with no DNA. This CDR3 is built from 14 residues. CDR1 and CDR2 from the germline V gene are SGHTA and FQGNSA. The CDR3 sequence: CASRPQGAGTEAFF.

The rearrangement uses TRBV5-6 and TRBJ1-2. The CDR3 contains 14 residues. The germline gives CDR1 SGHDT, CDR2 YYEEEE. CDR3 amino acids: CASSFDRASYGYTF.

V is TRBV19 and J is TRBJ2-1; TCRdb names TRBD2, which stays unverified in the absence of DNA. The V gene's germline CDR1 is LNHDA and CDR2 SQIVND (reference sequence). CDR3 length: 16 amino acids. The CDR3 sequence is CASSAWAGSSYNEQFF. Full variable domain (outside the CDR3, taken from reference TRBV19 and TRBJ2-1): DGGITQSPKYLFRKEGQNVTLSCEQNLNHDAMYWYRQDPGQGLRLIYYSQIVNDFQKGDIAEGYSVSREKKESFPLTVTSAQKNPTAFYLCASSAWAGSSYNEQFFGPGTRLTVL.

V and J are TRBV20-1 and TRBJ2-1; checking the TCRdb D call of TRBD1 is not possible without DNA. Germline V CDR1 and CDR2: DFQATT, SNEGSKA (reference sequence). This CDR3 region has 15 residues. CDR3 sequence reads: CSASPGTPSSNEQFF.

This chain joins TRBV9 and TRBJ2-3. Germline assignment: CDR1 SGDLS and CDR2 YYNGEE. The CDR3 consists of 11 residues. This CDR3 reads CASSVPDTQYF.

The J gene is TRBJ2-7, the V gene TRBV7-8; TCRdb selects TRBD1, and the lack of DNA leaves this call unchecked. Germline V gene data show CDR1 as SGHVS and CDR2 as FQNEAQ. This CDR3 is 13 amino acids long. CDR3: CATVPGGEGEQYF.

The chain carries TRBV3-1 and TRBJ2-2; there is no DNA to check the TCRdb D call of TRBD2. Germline CDR1 reads LGHDT; CDR2 reads YNNKEL (reference sequence). The CDR3 has 14 residues. The CDR3 region is CASSQGTSTGELFF.

V is TRBV25-1 and J is TRBJ1-5; TCRdb returns TRBD1, unconfirmable since there is no DNA. The CDR3 has 14 amino acids. The germline CDR1 and CDR2 sequences are MGHDK and SYGVNS. The CDR3: CASRGTGQNQPQHF.

The CDR3 protein is CASTRGSPAANEKLFF. The gene calls are TRBV19 and TRBJ1-4. The CDR3 runs 16 residues. Germline V gives CDR1 LNHDA, CDR2 SQIVND (reference sequence).

The rearrangement links TRBV5-1 to TRBJ2-7. CDR3 length equals 13 residues. CDR1 is SGHRS, CDR2 YFSETQ, per germline. CDR3 sequence reads: CASKGQGTYEQYF.

The chain recombines TRBV30 with TRBJ2-7; no DNA is available, so the TRBD2 call from TCRdb remains unchecked. Germline CDR1 is GTSNPN and CDR2 is SVGIG (reference sequence). CDR3 length: 14 amino acids. This CDR3 reads CAWRLAGGGYEQYF.

The chain is built from TRBV6-5 and TRBJ1-2. The germline V gene encodes CDR1 MNHEY and CDR2 SVGAGI. The CDR3 has 13 amino acids. Here the CDR3 reads CASRRYPHYGYTF.

The chain couples TRBV7-9 to TRBJ2-2; the D gene TCRdb calls, TRBD1, cannot be checked with no DNA. The CDR3 contains 14 residues. From germline, CDR1 is SEHNR and CDR2 FQNEAQ (reference sequence). CDR3 protein: CASSATGFSGELFF.

This rearrangement joins TRBV12-3 or TRBV12-4 to TRBJ1-6; TCRdb gives TRBD1 as the D gene, but with no DNA this cannot be confirmed. The CDR3 runs 14 residues. CDR3 protein: CASSRQGGNSPLHF.

The V and J genes are TRBV7-9 and TRBJ2-4; checking the TCRdb D call of TRBD2 is not possible without DNA. Germline loops: CDR1 SEHNR, CDR2 FQNEAQ (reference sequence). This CDR3 is 17 amino acids long. The CDR3 sequence: CASSLGQGLLAKNIQYF.

The V call is TRBV6-6, the J call TRBJ2-3; the TRBD1 assignment by TCRdb is unverifiable without DNA. The CDR3 has 14 residues. Germline CDR1 reads MNHNY; CDR2 reads SVGAGI (reference sequence). CDR3 protein: CASAVRGETDTQYF.

J is TRBJ2-2 and V is TRBV24-1. The CDR3 covers 14 residues. Germline V gene sequence: CDR1 KGHDR, CDR2 SFDVKD. CDR3 sequence reads: CATSDSRSTGELFF.

The gene calls are TRBV20-1 and TRBJ2-5; TCRdb outputs TRBD2, but without DNA this stays unchecked. The germline V gene encodes CDR1 DFQATT and CDR2 SNEGSKA (reference sequence). The CDR3 sequence is 16 residues long. CDR3 sequence reads: CSAPAKGRGGQETQYF.

The rearrangement links TRBV30 to TRBJ2-2. Germline CDR1 GTSNPN, CDR2 SVGIG (reference sequence). There are 15 residues in the CDR3. CDR3 loop: CAWSLGLLATGELFF.